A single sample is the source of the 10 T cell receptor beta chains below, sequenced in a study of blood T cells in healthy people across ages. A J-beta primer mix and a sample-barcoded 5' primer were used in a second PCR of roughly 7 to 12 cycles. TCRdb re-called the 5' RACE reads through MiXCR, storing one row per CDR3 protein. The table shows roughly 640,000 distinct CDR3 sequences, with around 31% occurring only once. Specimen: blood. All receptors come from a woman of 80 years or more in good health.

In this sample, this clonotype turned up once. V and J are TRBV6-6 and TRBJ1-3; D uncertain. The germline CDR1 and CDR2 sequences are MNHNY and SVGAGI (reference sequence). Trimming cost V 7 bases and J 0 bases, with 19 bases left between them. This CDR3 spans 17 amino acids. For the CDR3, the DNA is TGTGCCAGCACCTCACCCGGTAGAGGGAACTCTGGAAACACCATATATTTT. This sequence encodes CASTSPGRGNSGNTIYF.

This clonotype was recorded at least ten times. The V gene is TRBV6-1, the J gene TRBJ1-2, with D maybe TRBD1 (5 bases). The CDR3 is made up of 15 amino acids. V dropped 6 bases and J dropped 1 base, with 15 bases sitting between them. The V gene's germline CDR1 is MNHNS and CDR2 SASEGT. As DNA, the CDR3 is TGTGCCAGCAGAAAGACCAGAGGGGATAACTATGGCTACACCTTC. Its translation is CASRKTRGDNYGYTF.

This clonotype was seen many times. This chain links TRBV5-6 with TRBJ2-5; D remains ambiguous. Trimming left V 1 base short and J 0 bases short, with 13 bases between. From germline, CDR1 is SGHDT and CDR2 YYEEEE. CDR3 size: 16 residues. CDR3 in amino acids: CASSLTPIQYQETQYF. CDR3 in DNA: TGTGCCAGCAGCTTGACGCCCATACAGTACCAAGAGACCCAGTACTTC.

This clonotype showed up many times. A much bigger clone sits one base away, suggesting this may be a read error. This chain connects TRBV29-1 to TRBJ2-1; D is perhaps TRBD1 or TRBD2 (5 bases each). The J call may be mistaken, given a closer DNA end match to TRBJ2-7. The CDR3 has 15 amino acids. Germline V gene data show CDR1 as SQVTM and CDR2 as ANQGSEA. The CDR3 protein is CSVDGGLSSYNEQYF. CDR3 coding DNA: TGCAGCGTTGATGGGGGTCTGAGCTCCTACAATGAGCAGTACTTC.

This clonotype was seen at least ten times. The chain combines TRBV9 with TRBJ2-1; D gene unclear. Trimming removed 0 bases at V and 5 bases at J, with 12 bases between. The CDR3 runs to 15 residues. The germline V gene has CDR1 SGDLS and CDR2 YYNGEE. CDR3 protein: CASSVGTHPDNEQFF. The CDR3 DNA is TGTGCCAGCAGCGTAGGCACTCACCCCGACAATGAGCAGTTCTTC. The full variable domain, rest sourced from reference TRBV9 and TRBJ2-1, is DSGVTQTPKHLITATGQRVTLRCSPRSGDLSVYWYQQSLDQGLQFLIQYYNGEERAKGNILERFSAQQFPDLHSELNLSSLELGDSALYFCASSVGTHPDNEQFFGPGTRLTVL.

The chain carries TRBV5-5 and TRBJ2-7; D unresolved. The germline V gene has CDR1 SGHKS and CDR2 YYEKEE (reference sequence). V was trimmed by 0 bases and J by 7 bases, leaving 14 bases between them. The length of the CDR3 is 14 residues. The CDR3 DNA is TGTGCCAGCAGCTTGGGTAGGGCTGCCAGTGAGCAGTACTTC. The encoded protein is CASSLGRAASEQYF.

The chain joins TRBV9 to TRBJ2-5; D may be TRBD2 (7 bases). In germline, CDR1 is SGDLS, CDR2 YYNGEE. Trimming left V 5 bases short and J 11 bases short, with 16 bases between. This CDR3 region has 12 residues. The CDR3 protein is CASRGGGYEQYF. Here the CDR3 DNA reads TGTGCCAGCAGGGGAGGGGGATATGAGCAGTACTTC.

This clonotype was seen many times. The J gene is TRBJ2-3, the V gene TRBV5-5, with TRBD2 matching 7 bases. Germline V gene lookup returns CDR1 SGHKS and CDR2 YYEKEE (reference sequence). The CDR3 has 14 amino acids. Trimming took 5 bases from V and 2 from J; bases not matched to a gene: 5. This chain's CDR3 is CASRRAGYTDTQYF. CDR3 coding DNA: TGTGCCAGCAGGAGAGCGGGATACACAGATACGCAGTATTTT. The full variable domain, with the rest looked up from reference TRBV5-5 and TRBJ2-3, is DAGVTQSPTHLIKTRGQQVTLRCSPISGHKSVSWYQQVLGQGPQFIFQYYEKEERGRGNFPDRFSARQFPNYSSELNVNALLLGDSALYLCASRRAGYTDTQYFGPGTRLTVL.

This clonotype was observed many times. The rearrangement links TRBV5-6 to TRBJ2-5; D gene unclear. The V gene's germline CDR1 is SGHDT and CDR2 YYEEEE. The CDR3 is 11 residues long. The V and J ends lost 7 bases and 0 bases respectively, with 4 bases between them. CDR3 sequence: CASGNQETQYF. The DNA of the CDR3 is TGTGCCAGCGGGAACCAAGAGACCCAGTACTTC.

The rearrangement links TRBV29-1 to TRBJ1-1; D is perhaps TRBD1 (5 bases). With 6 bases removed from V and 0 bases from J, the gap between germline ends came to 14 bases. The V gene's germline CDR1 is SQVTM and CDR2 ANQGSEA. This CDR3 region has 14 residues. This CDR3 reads CSVTTRDVNTEAFF. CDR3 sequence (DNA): TGCAGCGTAACGACCAGGGATGTGAACACTGAAGCTTTCTTT. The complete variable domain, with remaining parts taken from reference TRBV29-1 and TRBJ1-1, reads SAVISQKPSRDICQRGTSLTIQCQVDSQVTMMFWYRQQPGQSLTLIATANQGSEATYESGFVIDKFPISRPNLTFSTLTVSNMSPEDSSIYLCSVTTRDVNTEAFFGQGTRLTVV.